The T cell receptor (beta chain) under discussion was sequenced for a study of T cell changes during pregnancy in multiple sclerosis. The protocol was immunoSEQ multiplex PCR, while the TCRdb copy is restricted to in-frame clones and leaves out a portion. This sample has about 36,000 clones, with 70% to 90% found just once. By its share, this clone is medium-sized (0.01 to 0.1%). Germline V gives CDR1 LNHDA, CDR2 SQIVND (reference sequence). The CDR3 length is 12 residues. V was shortened by 9 bases and J by 5 bases, with 13 bases between the two germline ends. The J gene is TRBJ1-1, the V gene TRBV19; unclear D gene. The sample here was CD8+ T cells from peripheral blood mononuclear cells, taken in the third trimester of pregnancy. This TCR was sampled from a female donor with multiple sclerosis, enrolled in a pregnancy study. CDR3 nucleotides: TGTGCCAGCGGGAGGTTTGTGACTGAAGCTTTCTTT. This codes for CASGRFVTEAFF.